A single sample is the source of the 24 T cell receptor beta chains below, sequenced in a study of T cell changes during pregnancy in multiple sclerosis. TCRdb's copy holds only in-frame clones and misses some; the assay was immunoSEQ multiplex PCR. Among 50,000 to 60,000 clones, around 89% were seen once, and the ten largest hold approximately 2%. The sample in question was peripheral blood, obtained after pregnancy. The receptors were sampled from a female donor with multiple sclerosis, enrolled in a pregnancy study.

The chain links TRBV30 to TRBJ1-2, with a possible D match to TRBD1 (5 bases). The germline gives CDR1 GTSNPN, CDR2 SVGIG (reference sequence). The length of the CDR3 is 13 residues. V was shortened by 0 bases and J by 8 bases, with 13 bases between the two germline ends. The CDR3 DNA follows: TGTGCCTGGAGTGTTGACAGAATGGCAGGCTACACCTTC. As protein: CAWSVDRMAGYTF.

This chain joins TRBV27 and TRBJ2-5; 7 bases are a match to TRBD1. The V gene's germline CDR1 is MNHEY and CDR2 SMNVEV (reference sequence). CDR3 length equals 13 residues. V was pared by 1 base and J by 6 bases, with 2 bases of the junction left unmatched. The CDR3: CASSLFRGKTQYF. The CDR3 DNA follows: TGTGCCAGCAGTTTATTCAGGGGGAAGACCCAGTACTTC.

Concerning this clone: Different DNA sequences within this sample yield the same CDR3. The rearrangement links TRBV7-9 to TRBJ1-1; the D gene is possibly TRBD1 (6 bases). The CDR3 totals 13 residues. CDR1 is SEHNR and CDR2 is FQNEAQ in the germline V gene (reference sequence). Trimming took off 5 bases at V and 8 bases at J, with 15 bases between the two ends. DNA for the CDR3: TGTGCCAGCAGCATCCAAGCAGGGGCCGAAGCTTTCTTT. Its protein product is CASSIQAGAEAFF. Full variable domain (remainder filled in from reference TRBV7-9 and TRBJ1-1): DTGVSQNPRHKITKRGQNVTFRCDPISEHNRLYWYRQTLGQGPEFLTYFQNEAQLEKSRLLSDRFSAERPKGSFSTLEIQRTEQGDSAMYLCASSIQAGAEAFFGQGTRLTVV.

V usage is TRBV19 and J usage is TRBJ2-3; 8 nucleotides match TRBD2. Per the germline V gene, CDR1 is LNHDA and CDR2 is SQIVND (reference sequence). CDR3 length: 16 residues. V dropped 1 base and J dropped 5; count of bases not matched to a gene: 8. Here the CDR3 DNA reads TGTGCCAGTAGTATAGCGGCCAGCGGGGGTTTAGATACGCAGTATTTT. It specifies CASSIAASGGLDTQYF.

J is TRBJ1-5 and V is TRBV27, with D uncertain. Trimming removed 3 bases at V and 5 bases at J, with 8 bases between. Germline V gives CDR1 MNHEY, CDR2 SMNVEV (reference sequence). The CDR3 is 13 amino acids. CDR3: CASSFLGDQPQHF. The CDR3 nucleotides read TGTGCCAGCAGTTTTTTAGGAGATCAGCCCCAGCATTTT.

J is TRBJ1-4 and V is TRBV10-2; TRBD1 is a possible D gene (5 bases). Germline values: CDR1 WSHSY, CDR2 SAAADI. CDR3 length: 12 amino acids. Trimming removed 7 bases from V and 10 bases from J, with 13 bases in between. This chain's CDR3 is CASTGGGRKLFF. CDR3 bases: TGCGCCAGCACCGGGGGGGGACGAAAACTGTTTTTT.

Only a few counts were recorded for this clone. The chain carries TRBV7-6 and TRBJ2-3, with D possibly matching TRBD2 (6 bases). Trimming shortened V by 5 bases and J by 2 bases, and 11 bases separated the two germline ends. In germline, CDR1 is SGHVS, CDR2 FNYEAQ. This CDR3 has 14 residues. DNA of the CDR3: TGTGCCAGCAGCACGGACTACCTCACAGATACGCAGTATTTT. It encodes CASSTDYLTDTQYF.

The V gene is TRBV6-5, the J gene TRBJ1-4; 8 bases are a match to TRBD1. This CDR3 spans 16 amino acids. CDR1 MNHEY and CDR2 SVGAGI come from the germline V gene. Trimming took 4 bases from V and 8 from J; bases not matched to a gene: 12. CDR3 protein: CASSLFLSGGWEKLFF. For the CDR3, the DNA is TGTGCCAGCAGTTTGTTTCTTTCAGGGGGCTGGGAAAAACTGTTTTTT.

J is TRBJ1-2 and V is TRBV6-1; D is uncertain. Looked up from germline, CDR1 is MNHNS and CDR2 is SASEGT. This CDR3 has 11 amino acids. V dropped 11 bases and J dropped 4 bases, with 11 bases sitting between them. The DNA of the CDR3 is TGTGCCGCCCGACTCTCCTATGGCTACACCTTC. Translated, it gives CAARLSYGYTF.

V and J are TRBV2 and TRBJ1-1; D gene uncertain. From germline, CDR1 is SNHLY and CDR2 FYNNEI. The CDR3 sequence is 13 residues long. Trimming pared 6 bases from V and 7 bases from J, leaving 15 bases between. CDR3 DNA sequence: TGTGCCAGCAGCATTGAACTGACGGGTGAAGCTTTCTTT. This translates into CASSIELTGEAFF.

The rearrangement joins TRBV7-8 to TRBJ2-5, with a weak D call TRBD2 (5 bases). CDR3 length: 15 amino acids. Germline CDR1 and CDR2: SGHVS and FQNEAQ. V was cut by 5 bases and J by 6 bases, with 19 bases left in between. The CDR3 DNA reads TGTGCCAGCAGCGTATCCGCCACCACGGGGAAGACCCAGTACTTC. Translated, it gives CASSVSATTGKTQYF.

The chain joins TRBV7-2 to TRBJ1-1; 7 bases agree with TRBD1. V dropped 4 bases and J dropped 6; count of bases not matched to a gene: 5. The CDR3 has 13 residues. Germline CDR1 and CDR2: SGHTA and FQGNSA. CDR3 residues: CASSWRGLPEAFF. The DNA of the CDR3 is TGTGCCAGCAGCTGGAGGGGGCTACCTGAAGCTTTCTTT.

V is TRBV29-1 and J is TRBJ2-5, with 8 bases lining up with TRBD1. V lost 2 bases to trimming and J lost 5 bases; unmatched junction nucleotides: 10. Germline V gene data show CDR1 as SQVTM and CDR2 as ANQGSEA. The CDR3 extends over 15 amino acids. CDR3 amino acids: CSVEHQDREWETQYF. CDR3 DNA sequence: TGCAGCGTTGAACATCAGGACAGGGAATGGGAGACCCAGTACTTC.

V and J are TRBV6-1 and TRBJ1-2, with D unclear. CDR3 length: 16 amino acids. The germline V gene encodes CDR1 MNHNS and CDR2 SASEGT. Trimming cost V 3 bases and J 6 bases, with 20 bases left between them. The CDR3 DNA sequence: TGTGCCAGCAGTGACTGGATTACCGAGGTGGCGGATGGCTACACCTTC. It yields the protein CASSDWITEVADGYTF.

This clone was counted only a few times. The V gene is TRBV29-1, the J gene TRBJ2-1; no definite D call. V was pared by 3 bases and J by 10 bases, with 10 bases between. The CDR3 runs 11 residues. Germline CDR1 reads SQVTM; CDR2 reads ANQGSEA. DNA for the CDR3: TGCAGCGTTGAGGGCCCATCAGAGCAGTTCTTC. Its translation: CSVEGPSEQFF.

The chain combines TRBV5-4 with TRBJ2-3; D uncertain. The CDR3 is made up of 14 amino acids. Trimming removed 2 bases at V and 9 bases at J, with 16 bases between. The germline CDR1 and CDR2 sequences are SGHNT and YYREEE (reference sequence). The CDR3, as DNA: TGTGCCAGCAGCTTAACCCGAAGTGTGGGCACGCAGTATTTT. This encodes CASSLTRSVGTQYF.

The chain employs TRBV6-6 and TRBJ2-1; D is uncertain. Germline CDR1 MNHNY, CDR2 SVGAGI (reference sequence). V was trimmed by 6 bases and J by 7 bases, leaving 4 bases between them. The CDR3 has 10 amino acids. CDR3 in amino acids: CASSRNEQFF. The CDR3 DNA is TGTGCCAGCAGCAGGAATGAGCAGTTCTTC.

This chain joins TRBV2 and TRBJ2-3; D unclear. This CDR3 comprises 14 residues. The V end lost 8 bases, the J end lost 2 bases, and 14 bases lay between the germline ends. CDR1 is SNHLY, CDR2 FYNNEI, per germline. The CDR3 loop reads CASYLLYYTDTQYF. DNA for the CDR3: TGTGCCAGCTACCTCCTTTACTACACAGATACGCAGTATTTT.

In DNA form, the CDR3 reads TGTGCCAGCAGCTTGGTGCCGGAAGAGACCCAGTACTTC. As protein: CASSLVPEETQYF. V gene TRBV5-4 combines with J gene TRBJ2-5, with D unclear. The CDR3 loop spans 13 amino acids. The germline CDR1 and CDR2 sequences are SGHNT and YYREEE (reference sequence). Deletions cut 0 bases from V and 3 bases from J, with 6 bases between.

The chain carries TRBV5-1 and TRBJ1-2, with a possible D match to TRBD1 (6 bases). Per germline, CDR1 SGHRS and CDR2 YFSETQ. The CDR3 consists of 15 residues. Trimming removed 1 base at V and 0 bases at J, with 10 bases between. The CDR3: CASSLRPGANYGYTF. DNA for the CDR3: TGCGCCAGCAGCTTGAGGCCAGGGGCTAACTATGGCTACACCTTC.

The chain is built from TRBV14 and TRBJ1-2, with unresolved D. Trimming removed 6 bases from V and 4 bases from J, with 12 bases in between. The CDR3 spans 13 residues. From germline, CDR1 is SGHDN and CDR2 FVKESK. In DNA form, the CDR3 reads TGTGCCAGCAGTCCGGACTGGTCCTATGGCTACACCTTC. Protein sequence: CASSPDWSYGYTF. Full variable domain (missing parts from reference TRBV14 and TRBJ1-2): EAGVTQFPSHSVIEKGQTVTLRCDPISGHDNLYWYRRVMGKEIKFLLHFVKESKQDESGMPNNRFLAERTGGTYSTLKVQPAELEDSGVYFCASSPDWSYGYTFGSGTRLTVV.

The rearrangement joins TRBV18 to TRBJ2-4; a possible D gene is TRBD1 (6 bases). Deletions cut 1 base from V and 8 bases from J, with 9 bases between. CDR1 and CDR2 from the germline V gene are KGHSH and LQKENI. This CDR3 is 13 amino acids long. The CDR3 reads CASSPQGQDIQYF. The CDR3 DNA reads as TGTGCCAGCTCACCACAGGGACAAGACATTCAGTACTTC.

V gene TRBV10-3 combines with J gene TRBJ2-5; TRBD2 matches 8 bases. In germline, CDR1 is ENHRY, CDR2 SYGVKD. V shed 10 bases, J shed 5 bases, and the junction held 9 bases outside the gene matches. The CDR3 is made up of 13 amino acids. CDR3 nucleotides: TGTGCCACCCATAGCGGGGCGACGGAGACCCAGTACTTC. Protein: CATHSGATETQYF.

The rearrangement uses TRBV28 and TRBJ1-4, with D unclear. Per germline, CDR1 MDHEN and CDR2 SYDVKM. The V and J ends lost 2 bases and 7 bases respectively, with 14 bases between them. The length of the CDR3 is 15 residues. The chain's CDR3 is CASSLSLRRVEKLFF. In DNA form, the CDR3 reads TGTGCCAGCAGTTTAAGTTTGAGACGGGTTGAAAAACTGTTTTTT.